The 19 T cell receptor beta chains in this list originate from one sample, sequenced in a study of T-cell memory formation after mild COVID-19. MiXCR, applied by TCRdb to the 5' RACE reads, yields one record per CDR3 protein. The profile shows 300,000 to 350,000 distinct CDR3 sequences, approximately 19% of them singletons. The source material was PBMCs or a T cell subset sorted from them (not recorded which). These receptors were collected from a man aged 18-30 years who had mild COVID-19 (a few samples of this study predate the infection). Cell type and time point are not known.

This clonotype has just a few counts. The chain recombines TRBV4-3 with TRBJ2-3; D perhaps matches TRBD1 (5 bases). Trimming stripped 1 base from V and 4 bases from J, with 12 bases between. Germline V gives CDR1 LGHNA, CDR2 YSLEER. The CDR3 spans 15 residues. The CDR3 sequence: CASSQGGSGSDTQYF. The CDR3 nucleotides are TGCGCCAGCAGCCAAGGGGGCTCAGGGTCAGATACGCAGTATTTT.

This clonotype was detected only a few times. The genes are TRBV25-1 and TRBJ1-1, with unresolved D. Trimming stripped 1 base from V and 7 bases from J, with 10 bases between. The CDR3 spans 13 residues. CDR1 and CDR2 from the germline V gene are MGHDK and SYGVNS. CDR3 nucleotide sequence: TGTGCCAGCAGTGAATTTGGAGGGAATGAAGCTTTCTTT. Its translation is CASSEFGGNEAFF.

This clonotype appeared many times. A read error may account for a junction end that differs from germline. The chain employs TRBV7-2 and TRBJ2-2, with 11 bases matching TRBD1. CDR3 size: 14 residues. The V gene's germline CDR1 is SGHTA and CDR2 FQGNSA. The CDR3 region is CASSLGQGAGELFF. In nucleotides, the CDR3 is TGCGCCAGCAGCTTGGGACAGGGGGCCGGGGAGCTGTTTTTT.

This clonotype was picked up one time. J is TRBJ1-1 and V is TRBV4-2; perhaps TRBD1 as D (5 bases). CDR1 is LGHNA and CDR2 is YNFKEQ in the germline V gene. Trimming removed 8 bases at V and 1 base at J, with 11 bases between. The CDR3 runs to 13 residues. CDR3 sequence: CASALGENTEAFF. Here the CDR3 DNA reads TGTGCCAGCGCCCTGGGGGAGAACACTGAAGCTTTCTTT.

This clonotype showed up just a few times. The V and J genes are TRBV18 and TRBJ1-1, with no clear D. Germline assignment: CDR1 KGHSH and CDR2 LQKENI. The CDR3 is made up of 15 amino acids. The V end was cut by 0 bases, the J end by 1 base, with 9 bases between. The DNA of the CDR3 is TGTGCCAGCTCACCACCTAACCCCAAGAACACTGAAGCTTTCTTT. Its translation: CASSPPNPKNTEAFF.

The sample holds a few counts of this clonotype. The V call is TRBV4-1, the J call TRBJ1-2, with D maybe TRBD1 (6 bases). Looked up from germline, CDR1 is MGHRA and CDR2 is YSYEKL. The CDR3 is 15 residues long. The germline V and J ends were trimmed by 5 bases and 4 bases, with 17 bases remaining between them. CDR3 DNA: TGCGCCAGCAGCTACGGACAGACAAATGTCTATGGCTACACCTTC. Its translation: CASSYGQTNVYGYTF.

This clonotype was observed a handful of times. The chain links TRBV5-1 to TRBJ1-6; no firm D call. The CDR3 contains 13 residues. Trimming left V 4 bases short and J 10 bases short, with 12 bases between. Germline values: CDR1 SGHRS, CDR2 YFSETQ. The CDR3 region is CASSNSPESPLHF. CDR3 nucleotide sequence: TGCGCCAGCAGCAACTCCCCGGAGTCACCCCTCCACTTT.

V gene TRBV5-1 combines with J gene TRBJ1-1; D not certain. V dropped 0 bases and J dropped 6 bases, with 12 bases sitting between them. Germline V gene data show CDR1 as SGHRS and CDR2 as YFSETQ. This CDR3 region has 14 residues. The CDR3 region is CASSLGMMDAEAFF. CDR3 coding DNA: TGCGCCAGCAGCTTGGGAATGATGGACGCTGAAGCTTTCTTT.

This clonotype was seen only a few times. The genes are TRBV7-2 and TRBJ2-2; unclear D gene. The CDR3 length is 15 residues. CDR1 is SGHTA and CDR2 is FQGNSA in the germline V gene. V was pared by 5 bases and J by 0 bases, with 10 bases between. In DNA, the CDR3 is TGTGCCAGCAGCCTAGGCCTCGCGAACACCGGGGAGCTGTTTTTT. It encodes CASSLGLANTGELFF.

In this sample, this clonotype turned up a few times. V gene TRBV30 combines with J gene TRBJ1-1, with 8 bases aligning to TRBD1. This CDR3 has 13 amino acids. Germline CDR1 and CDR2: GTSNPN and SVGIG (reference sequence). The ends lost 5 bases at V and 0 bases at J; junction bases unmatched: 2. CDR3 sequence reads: CAWGQGVNTEAFF. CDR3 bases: TGTGCCTGGGGACAGGGAGTGAACACTGAAGCTTTCTTT.

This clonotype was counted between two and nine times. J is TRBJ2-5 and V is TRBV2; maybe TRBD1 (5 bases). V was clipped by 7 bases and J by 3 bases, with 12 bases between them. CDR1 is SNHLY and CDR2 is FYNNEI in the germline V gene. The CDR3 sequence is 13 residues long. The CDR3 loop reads CASTSSGKETQYF. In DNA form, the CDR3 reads TGTGCCAGCACCAGCTCAGGGAAAGAGACCCAGTACTTC.

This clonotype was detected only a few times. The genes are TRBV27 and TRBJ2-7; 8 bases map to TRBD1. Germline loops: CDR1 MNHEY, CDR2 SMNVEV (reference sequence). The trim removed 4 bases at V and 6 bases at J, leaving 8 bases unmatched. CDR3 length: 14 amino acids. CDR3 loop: CASSYGQGWPEQYF. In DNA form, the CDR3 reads TGTGCCAGCAGTTACGGACAGGGCTGGCCCGAGCAGTACTTC.

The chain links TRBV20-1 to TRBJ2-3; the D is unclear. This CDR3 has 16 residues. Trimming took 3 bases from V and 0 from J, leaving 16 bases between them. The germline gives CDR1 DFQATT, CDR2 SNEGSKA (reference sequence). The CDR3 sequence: CSASVRALTSTDTQYF. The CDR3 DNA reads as TGCAGTGCTAGTGTCCGGGCCCTCACTAGCACAGATACGCAGTATTTT.

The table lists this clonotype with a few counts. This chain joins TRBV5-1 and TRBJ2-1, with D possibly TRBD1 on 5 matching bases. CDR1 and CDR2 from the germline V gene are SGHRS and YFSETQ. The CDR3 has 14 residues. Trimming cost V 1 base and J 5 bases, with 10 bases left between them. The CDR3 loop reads CASSLYRQNNEQFF. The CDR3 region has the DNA TGCGCCAGCAGCTTGTATAGACAGAACAATGAGCAGTTCTTC.

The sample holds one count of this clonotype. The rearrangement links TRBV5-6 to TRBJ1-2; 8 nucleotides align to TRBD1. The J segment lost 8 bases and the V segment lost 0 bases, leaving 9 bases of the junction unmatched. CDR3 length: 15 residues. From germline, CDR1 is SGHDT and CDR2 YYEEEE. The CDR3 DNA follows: TGTGCCAGCAGCTTGGGGTGGGACAGGCTCGGGGGCTACACCTTC. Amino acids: CASSLGWDRLGGYTF.

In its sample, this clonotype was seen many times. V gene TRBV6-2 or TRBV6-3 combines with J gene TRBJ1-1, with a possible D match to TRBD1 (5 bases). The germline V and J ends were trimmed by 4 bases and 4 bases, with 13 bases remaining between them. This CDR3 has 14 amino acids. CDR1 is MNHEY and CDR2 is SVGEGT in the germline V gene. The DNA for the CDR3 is TGTGCCAGCAGTTTTGGGGCGCCGAGCACTGAAGCTTTCTTT. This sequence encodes CASSFGAPSTEAFF.

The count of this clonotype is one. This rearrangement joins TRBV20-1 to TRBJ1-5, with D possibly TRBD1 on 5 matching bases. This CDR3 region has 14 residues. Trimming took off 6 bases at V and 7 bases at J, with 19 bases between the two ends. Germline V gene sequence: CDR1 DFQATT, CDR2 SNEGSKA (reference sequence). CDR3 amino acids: CSALSDRGSQPQHF. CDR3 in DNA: TGCAGTGCCCTATCGGATAGGGGAAGCCAGCCCCAGCATTTT.

The CDR3 DNA reads TGTGCCTGGACTAGGGCCATGAACACCGGGGAGCTGTTTTTT. Its translation is CAWTRAMNTGELFF. The chain combines TRBV30 with TRBJ2-2, with D uncertain. Looked up from germline, CDR1 is GTSNPN and CDR2 is SVGIG (reference sequence). V was shortened by 4 bases and J by 1 base, with 10 bases between the two germline ends. The CDR3 sequence is 14 residues long.

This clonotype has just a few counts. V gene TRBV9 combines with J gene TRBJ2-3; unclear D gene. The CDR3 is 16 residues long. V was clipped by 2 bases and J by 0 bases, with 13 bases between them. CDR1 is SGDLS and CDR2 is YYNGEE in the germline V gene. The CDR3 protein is CASSVGATTSTDTQYF. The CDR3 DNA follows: TGTGCCAGCAGCGTGGGCGCAACTACTAGCACAGATACGCAGTATTTT. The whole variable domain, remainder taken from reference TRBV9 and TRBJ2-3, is DSGVTQTPKHLITATGQRVTLRCSPRSGDLSVYWYQQSLDQGLQFLIQYYNGEERAKGNILERFSAQQFPDLHSELNLSSLELGDSALYFCASSVGATTSTDTQYFGPGTRLTVL.